This T cell receptor beta chain was recovered during a study of long-term antiretroviral therapy in people with HIV (dated by TCRdb to 2022 to 2024). Notes on the research overall: The earliest samples were collected about a decade before the 2015 WHO recommendation for immediate ART, when ART was typically delayed until CD4 counts fell. Whether ART initiation and durable HIV suppression were associated with changes in peripheral blood TRB repertoire composition and diversity was tested in a retrospective serial study. A total of roughly 200 cryopreserved PBMC samples were contributed to the cohort by 30 adults with confirmed HIV infection, with samples collected serially over a mean of approximately six years (range 1-12). About 35% of the 30 participants with HIV were female. Test extractions of a monoclonal T-cell line alongside some 35 polyclonal samples showed no cross-contamination during QIAcube processing.

With respect to this clone: What this receptor recognizes is not known. No much larger clonotype is one base removed from it; base qualities were not supplied.

Inclusion was restricted to participants for whom at least one PBMC sample before ART initiation and at least two post-ART samples were available. Treatment was received in the United States of America by all participants with HIV. Cryopreserved samples of roughly 0.95-10 million PBMC were thawed and washed before DNA extraction. At the time of the earliest PBMC sample, participants with HIV were aged between roughly 20 and 54 years. PBMC samples were contributed by each participant from 1-4 timepoints before ART initiation and 2-8 timepoints after ART initiation, with a median of 7 samples. For every participant, serial HIV viral load, CD4+ T-cell count, ART history and demographic data were obtained. Genomic DNA was extracted from unsorted PBMC with a Qiagen kit on a QIAcube, with processing performed in batches of 12 samples. Including the terminal cysteine and phenylalanine, the CDR3 comprises 13 residues. The read is trimmed to its CDR3 DNA, 39 bases read in frame from base 1. As encoded in the germline V gene, CDR1 is KGHSH while CDR2 is LQKENI. V ends up 4 bases short and J 4 bases short, with an unmatched junction base count of 3.

What the study reported, not specific to this receptor: The samples span the years 2004 to 2017, and the ART regimens used may be less effective than current regimens. CDR3 length ranges in HIV repertoires were narrower than in controls, and network structure suggested an antigen-experienced repertoire with only a slight naive shift after ART. Because pre-ART samples had limited cell numbers, unsorted PBMC were profiled rather than sorted CD4+ and CD8+ T cells. Starting ART was linked to a significant rise in TRB diversity, yet even with long-term ART the diversity remained significantly lower than in transplant donor controls. The repertoire was dominated across all time points by expanded TRB clones identified before ART initiation, although this dominance was seen to fluctuate and to decrease in many PLHIV after ART. Inferences about post-ART repertoire changes are limited because no data were available on ART adherence, viral resistance or therapy changes. Because PBMC availability was limited, only the TCR beta chain was sequenced, with no alpha chain pairing.

Sequencing of the TRB variable region was done with the immunoSEQ hsTCRB v3.0 assay at survey level resolution. The target sequencing depth for TRB was about 40,000-55,000 T-cell genomes per sample. An Illumina MiSeq with a v3 150-cycle kit was used to sequence the pooled TRB libraries. On the authors' methods: Analysis of repertoires was carried out in R inside a reproducible Nextflow workflow spanning QC, data transformation and analysis. LymphoSeq2, an R package for AIRR-Seq data exploration, was used to implement custom analyses. A handful of samples yielding fewer than 5000 total TRB sequences were excluded, leaving more than 150 analyzed HIV repertoires. Among the approximately 180 HIV repertoires that were kept, roughly 58 were collected before ART initiation and roughly 130 were collected after ART initiation. Each repertoire was downsampled to 5000 TRB nucleotide sequences, and summary statistics were averaged across 100 downsampling iterations. Only TRB sequences with CDR3 regions of at least seven amino acids were retained for analysis. Diversity was measured with a Shannon entropy-derived clonality score and the Gini coefficient. In the repertoire networks, any two of the top 5000 CDR3 amino acid sequences were linked whenever the two sequences differed by an edit distance of one. GLIPH2 predicted antigen specificity groups and MHC restriction for TRB CDR3 amino acid sequences. To flag known associations with CMV, EBV, HIV or tissue antigens, CDR3 amino acid sequences were compared against VDJdb and McPAS-TCR. Pre-ART, post-ART and control groups were compared with Wilcoxon signed-rank tests and Holm-Bonferroni correction. TCRdb stores this immuneACCESS table with in-frame sequences only. Part of the clones is absent; in the studies checked, under half of the shortfall reflects unresolved V genes, and no reason is known for the rest. V, J and clone size reflect that table, while D and trimming were determined from the DNA. Within this sample are about 27,000 clones, with about 84% of them counted one time only. The ten largest clones add up to around 10% of the sample.

This specimen was unsorted PBMCs, taken 0.8 years before starting antiretroviral therapy. This receptor was obtained from a man between 18 and 29 years old with HIV. The chain is encoded by TRBV18 joined to TRBJ1-1; 7 junctional bases match TRBD1. In nucleotides, the sequence is TGTGCCAGCTCACGGGACAGTTTCACTGAAGCTTTCTTT. Translation gives CASSRDSFTEAFF.